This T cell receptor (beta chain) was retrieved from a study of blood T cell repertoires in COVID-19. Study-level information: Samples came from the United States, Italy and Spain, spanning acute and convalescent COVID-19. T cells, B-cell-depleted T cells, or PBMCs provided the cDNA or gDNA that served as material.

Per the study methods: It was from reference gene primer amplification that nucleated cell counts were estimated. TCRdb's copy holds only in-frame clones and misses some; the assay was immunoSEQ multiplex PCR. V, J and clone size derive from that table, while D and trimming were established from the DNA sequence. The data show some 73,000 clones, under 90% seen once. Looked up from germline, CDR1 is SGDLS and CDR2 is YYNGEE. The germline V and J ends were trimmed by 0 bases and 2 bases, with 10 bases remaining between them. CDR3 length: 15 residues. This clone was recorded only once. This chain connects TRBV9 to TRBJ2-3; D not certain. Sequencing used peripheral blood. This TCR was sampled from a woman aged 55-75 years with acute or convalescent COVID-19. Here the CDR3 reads CASSVVPQNTDTQYF. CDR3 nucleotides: TGTGCCAGCAGCGTAGTTCCCCAAAACACAGATACGCAGTATTTT.